The 4 T cell receptor beta chains below were found in one sample sequenced in a study of CD8+CD57+ T cells in acquired aplastic anemia (dated by TCRdb to about 2018). Flow cytometry had shown CD8+CD57+ cell expansion in the patients selected for sequencing. The instrument given in TCRdb is Illumina HiSeq 2000. Profiling of TCR beta VDJ combinations and CDR3 sequences used genomic DNA as the template. TCRdb reworked the public reads: Q25 trimming with fastp, MiXCR clone assembly, productive beta chains retained. Entries that share a CDR3 protein sequence are merged under the most common genes and DNA. Across this sample there are roughly 120,000 distinct CDR3 sequences, with 45% to 60% seen only once. Jointly, the top ten make up around 27% of the sample. The sequenced sample consisted of sorted CD4+, CD8+, or CD8+CD57+ T cells (not recorded which) from PBMCs. The source of these receptors is a human donor with aplastic anemia.

This clonotype has a count of ten or more. The gene calls are TRBV20-1 and TRBJ2-7; D is perhaps TRBD1 (7 bases). The CDR3 runs to 15 residues. With 5 bases removed from V and 7 bases from J, the gap between germline ends came to 24 bases. The germline V gene has CDR1 DFQATT and CDR2 SNEGSKA (reference sequence). In nucleotides, the CDR3 is TGCAGTGCTCCTGTTCGCGAGACAGGGAGGAGGGAGCAGTACTTC. Its translation: CSAPVRETGRREQYF.

The chain links TRBV20-1 to TRBJ1-2, with D unresolved. This CDR3 spans 11 amino acids. Germline CDR1 and CDR2: DFQATT and SNEGSKA (reference sequence). V shed 0 bases and J shed 6 bases, with 5 bases lying between them. The DNA for the CDR3 is TGCAGTGCTAGAGACATTCATGGCTACACCTTC. Amino acids: CSARDIHGYTF.

V and J are TRBV7-8 and TRBJ1-4; tentatively, D is TRBD1 (5 bases). Germline V gene sequence: CDR1 SGHVS, CDR2 FQNEAQ. The CDR3 is 13 amino acids. V was trimmed by 5 bases and J by 8 bases, leaving 12 bases between them. Here the CDR3 reads CASSTGRKEKLFF. CDR3 coding DNA: TGTGCCAGCAGCACAGGACGGAAAGAAAAACTGTTTTTT.

The chain combines TRBV2 with TRBJ1-1; D remains unclear. The CDR3 totals 12 residues. Germline V gene lookup returns CDR1 SNHLY and CDR2 FYNNEI. V was trimmed by 4 bases and J by 3 bases, leaving 6 bases between them. CDR3 sequence: CASSVADTEAFF. CDR3 nucleotides: TGTGCCAGCAGTGTCGCAGACACTGAAGCTTTCTTT.